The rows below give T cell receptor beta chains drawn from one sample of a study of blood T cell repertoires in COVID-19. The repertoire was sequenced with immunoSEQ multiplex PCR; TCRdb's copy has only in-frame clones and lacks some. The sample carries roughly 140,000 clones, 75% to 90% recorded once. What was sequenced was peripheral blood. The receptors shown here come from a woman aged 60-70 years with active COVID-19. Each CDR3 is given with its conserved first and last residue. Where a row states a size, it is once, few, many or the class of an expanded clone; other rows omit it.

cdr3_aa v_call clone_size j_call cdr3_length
CASSFGGVTSPLHF TRBV5-8 . TRBJ1-6 14
CASSQDRLVLAGGGRAKNIQYF TRBV4-1 . TRBJ2-4 22
CASSLDREETQYF TRBV7-9 . TRBJ2-5 13
CASSLNGLSGPDTQYF TRBV7-3 . TRBJ2-3 16
CASSRTLSNTGELFF TRBV2 . TRBJ2-2 15
CASSSTGRDEQFF TRBV12-3/TRBV12-4 . TRBJ2-1 13
CASRSDSTYEQYF TRBV7-3 once TRBJ2-7 13
CASTKGGNTGELFF TRBV6-5 . TRBJ2-2 14
CASSPEGRYGYTF TRBV4-1 few TRBJ1-2 13
CASSIPQLAGVGLGKNIQYF TRBV2 . TRBJ2-4 20
CASSLVPGGSDTQYF TRBV5-5 . TRBJ2-3 15
CASSLSIQGYGYTF TRBV18 . TRBJ1-2 14
CASSLGSSRSYEQYF TRBV7-2 few TRBJ2-7 15
CASSNYAGLAGSRNIQYF TRBV7-3 once TRBJ2-4 18
CASSQASGIYEQYF TRBV4-1 few TRBJ2-7 14
CASASGVPAIEQYF TRBV5-1 . TRBJ2-7 14
CASSPTAGGVSLETQYF TRBV18 . TRBJ2-5 17
CASSEWGEAGELFF TRBV25-1 . TRBJ2-2 14
CASSEYVGASGSAGELFF TRBV25-1 . TRBJ2-2 18
CASSARGNTIYF TRBV9 . TRBJ1-3 12
CASSQGRARDSGNTIYF TRBV4-1 . TRBJ1-3 17
CASSPSGGLYEQYF TRBV6-6 . TRBJ2-7 14
CASSQGDTGELFF TRBV11-3 . TRBJ2-2 13
CASSQQGYEAFF TRBV6-2/TRBV6-3 . TRBJ1-1 12
CASSHGTLGTQQYF TRBV28 . TRBJ2-7 14
CASSRGGLANYGYTF TRBV11-2 . TRBJ1-2 15
CASSSGLNYGYTF TRBV28 . TRBJ1-2 13
CASSATGFEQFF TRBV9 . TRBJ2-1 12
CASSLAGTSGIAETQYF TRBV7-9 . TRBJ2-5 17
CASSVEAEGTGELFF TRBV9 once TRBJ2-2 15
CASSVERAGGGNEQFF TRBV9 . TRBJ2-1 16
CASSFHRDGNTIYF TRBV7-9 . TRBJ1-3 14
CASSQVEQGPYGYTF TRBV4-3 . TRBJ1-2 15
CASSLGGLVLAGDSEQYF TRBV5-1 . TRBJ2-7 18
CASSFRAPGTQYF TRBV28 . TRBJ2-5 13
CASSLGGHQPQHF TRBV7-2 . TRBJ1-5 13
CASTTTPGTGSKRLYF TRBV19 . TRBJ2-7 16
CASSLGAHYNEQFF TRBV5-6 . TRBJ2-1 14
CASSQGTSGSPQYF TRBV4-3 . TRBJ2-5 14
CASSQEAARGTEAFF TRBV3-1/TRBV3-2 . TRBJ1-1 15
CASNPLGTPGNYGYTF TRBV19 . TRBJ1-2 16
CASSFAGVGTDTQYF TRBV7-9 . TRBJ2-3 15
CASSLNPSGYYEQYF TRBV5-6 . TRBJ2-7 15